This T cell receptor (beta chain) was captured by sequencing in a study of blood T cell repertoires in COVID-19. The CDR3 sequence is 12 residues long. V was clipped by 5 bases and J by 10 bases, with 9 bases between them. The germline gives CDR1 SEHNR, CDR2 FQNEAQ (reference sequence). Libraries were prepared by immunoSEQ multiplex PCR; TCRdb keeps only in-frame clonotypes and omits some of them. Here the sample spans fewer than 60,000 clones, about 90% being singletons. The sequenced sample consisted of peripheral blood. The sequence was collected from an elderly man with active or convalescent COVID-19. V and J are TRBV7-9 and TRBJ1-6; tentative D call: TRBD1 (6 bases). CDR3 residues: CASSLQGSPLHF. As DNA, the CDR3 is TGTGCCAGCAGCCTACAGGGCTCACCCCTCCACTTT.